This entry lists 11 T cell receptor beta chains sequenced from one sample in a study of cytomegalovirus exposure and HLA in healthy donors. PCR was performed using 60 Vbeta and 13 Jbeta primers. TCRdb's copy holds only in-frame clones and misses some; the assay was immunoSEQ multiplex PCR. The sample contains roughly 130,000 clones, roughly four fifths of which appear only once. Specimen: PBMCs. Receptors originate from a boy aged 5-17 years in good health and CMV-seronegative.

CDR3 loop: CASSSGFSSGANVLTF. Here the CDR3 DNA reads TGTGCCAGCAGTTCAGGTTTCAGCTCTGGGGCCAACGTCCTGACTTTC. The chain is built from TRBV2 and TRBJ2-6, with unresolved D. Per the germline V gene, CDR1 is SNHLY and CDR2 is FYNNEI. V lost 5 bases and J lost 0, with 11 bases in between. The CDR3 consists of 16 residues.

The genes are TRBV10-3 and TRBJ2-1; 10 nucleotides match TRBD2. The junction had 11 bases not matched to a gene; V was cut back by 7 bases and J by 5 bases. The CDR3 runs to 16 residues. CDR1 and CDR2 (germline): ENHRY, SYGVKD. CDR3 coding DNA: TGTGCCATCACCGTACCAAAGCGGGAGGGAGACAATGAGCAGTTCTTC. Its translation is CAITVPKREGDNEQFF.

This clone showed up just once. The V call is TRBV27, the J call TRBJ2-1, with D possibly matching TRBD2 (5 bases). Germline CDR1 MNHEY, CDR2 SMNVEV (reference sequence). V lost 8 bases and J 7 bases, leaving 18 bases between the germline ends. CDR3 length equals 14 residues. The CDR3 loop reads CASGLVGSRNEQFF. CDR3 sequence (DNA): TGTGCCAGCGGATTGGTAGGGAGTAGGAATGAGCAGTTCTTC.

The chain has TRBV4-1 and TRBJ2-4, with a weak D call TRBD2 (6 bases). V lost 2 bases and J 4 bases, leaving 12 bases between the germline ends. There are 15 residues in the CDR3. In germline, CDR1 is MGHRA, CDR2 YSYEKL. CDR3 loop: CASSQPAAGKNIQYF. DNA of the CDR3: TGCGCCAGCAGCCAACCGGCGGCGGGAAAAAACATTCAGTACTTC.

The chain uses TRBV27 and TRBJ1-5, with 9 bases lining up with TRBD1. Trimming at V came to 6 bases and at J to 4 bases, leaving 22 bases not matched to a gene. Germline V gene sequence: CDR1 MNHEY, CDR2 SMNVEV (reference sequence). The CDR3 length is 20 residues. CDR3 coding DNA: TGTGCCAGCAGCCCAAACCCAAATAGGTTGGGACAGGGCGAGAATCAGCCCCAGCATTTT. Residues: CASSPNPNRLGQGENQPQHF.

The V call is TRBV11-3, the J call TRBJ2-3, with 7 bases identical to TRBD2. The CDR3 runs to 16 residues. The germline V gene encodes CDR1 SGHNT and CDR2 YENEEA. V lost 1 base, J lost 4 bases, and 8 bases stayed unmatched. The CDR3: CASSLGGGAAADTQYF. CDR3 nucleotides: TGTGCCAGCAGCTTAGGGGGGGGAGCCGCCGCAGATACGCAGTATTTT. The variable domain in full, completed from reference TRBV11-3 and TRBJ2-3, reads EAGVVQSPRYKIIEKKQPVAFWCNPISGHNTLYWYLQNLGQGPELLIRYENEEAVDDSQLPKDRFSAERLKGVDSTLKIQPAELGDSAVYLCASSLGGGAAADTQYFGPGTRLTVL.

The V and J genes are TRBV12-5 and TRBJ1-2; tentatively, D is TRBD1 (5 bases). The length of the CDR3 is 15 residues. Germline assignment: CDR1 LGHNT and CDR2 FRNRAP. Trimming took off 2 bases at V and 1 base at J, with 11 bases between the two ends. CDR3: CASGLIRQLNYGYTF. CDR3 bases: TGTGCTAGTGGTTTGATTCGACAGCTTAACTATGGCTACACCTTC. The complete variable domain, with remaining parts taken from reference TRBV12-5 and TRBJ1-2, reads DARVTQTPRHKVTEMGQEVTMRCQPILGHNTVFWYRQTMMQGLELLAYFRNRAPLDDSGMPKDRFSAEMPDATLATLKIQPSEPRDSAVYFCASGLIRQLNYGYTFGSGTRLTVV.

The gene calls are TRBV9 and TRBJ2-7; D unclear. The CDR3 is 12 residues long. From germline, CDR1 is SGDLS and CDR2 YYNGEE. Deletions cut 4 bases from V and 5 bases from J, with 10 bases between. The CDR3 reads CASSNSRDEQYF. CDR3 nucleotide sequence: TGTGCCAGCAGCAACTCACGAGACGAGCAGTACTTC.

This clone showed up just a few times. The chain joins TRBV5-8 to TRBJ1-5; D is unclear. This CDR3 is 15 amino acids long. Trimming shortened V by 3 bases and J by 7 bases, and 17 bases separated the two germline ends. The V gene's germline CDR1 is SGHTS and CDR2 YDEGEE. The CDR3 is CASSSLGITGQPQHF. CDR3 nucleotides: TGTGCCAGCAGCTCCCTCGGGATAACGGGACAGCCCCAGCATTTT.

The V and J genes are TRBV6-1 and TRBJ1-2, with D perhaps TRBD1 (5 bases). Germline values: CDR1 MNHNS, CDR2 SASEGT. This CDR3 is 13 amino acids long. Trimming took 4 bases from V and 7 from J, leaving 13 bases between them. The CDR3 region has the DNA TGTGCCAGCAGTGCCCAGGGTTCCTCTGGCTACACCTTC. It encodes CASSAQGSSGYTF.

The chain joins TRBV19 to TRBJ1-1; D gene ambiguous. V lost 3 bases, J lost 0 bases, and 8 bases lay in between. Germline assignment: CDR1 LNHDA and CDR2 SQIVND (reference sequence). The CDR3 has 14 amino acids. As DNA, the CDR3 is TGTGCCAGTAGTATCGGGGATTTGAACACTGAAGCTTTCTTT. Protein product: CASSIGDLNTEAFF.